The rows below give T cell receptor beta chains drawn from one sample of a study of shared clonotypes between healthy human individuals. Sequencing used immunoSEQ multiplex PCR; TCRdb keeps in-frame clones, though not all of them. The sample lists around 1.6 million clones; approximately 98% were seen once. Sequenced: naive CD4+ T cells sorted from blood. These receptors were taken from a young man in good health. CDR3s include the opening cysteine and the closing phenylalanine or tryptophan.

TRBV5-1 CASSLLTGQTDTQYF
TRBV5-1 CASSLEGSGGYTF
TRBV7-9 CASSLAHKSEQYF
TRBV6-5 CASSYGKGLNTEAFF
TRBV5-1 CASSLHSPGEQYF
TRBV6-1 CASSEMGMWDTQYF
TRBV7-9 CASSLKGNENTEAFF
TRBV7-9 CASYRSPYEQYF
TRBV5-5 CASSLTGDAFF
TRBV9 CASSVEMNTEAFF
TRBV27 CASSLFEGKGTEAFF
TRBV19 CASSGQDNYGYTF
TRBV30 CAWRAPRGNTYNEQFF
TRBV15 CATSRDTGQRYNEQFF
TRBV21-1 CASTLLWPDSYEQYF
TRBV7-2 CASSLAEGIYGYTF
TRBV28 CASSLEQGSQPQHF
TRBV10-2 CAASLGEATEAFF
TRBV7-2 CASSQTSGRRLYNEQFF
TRBV28 CATRGLVCTF